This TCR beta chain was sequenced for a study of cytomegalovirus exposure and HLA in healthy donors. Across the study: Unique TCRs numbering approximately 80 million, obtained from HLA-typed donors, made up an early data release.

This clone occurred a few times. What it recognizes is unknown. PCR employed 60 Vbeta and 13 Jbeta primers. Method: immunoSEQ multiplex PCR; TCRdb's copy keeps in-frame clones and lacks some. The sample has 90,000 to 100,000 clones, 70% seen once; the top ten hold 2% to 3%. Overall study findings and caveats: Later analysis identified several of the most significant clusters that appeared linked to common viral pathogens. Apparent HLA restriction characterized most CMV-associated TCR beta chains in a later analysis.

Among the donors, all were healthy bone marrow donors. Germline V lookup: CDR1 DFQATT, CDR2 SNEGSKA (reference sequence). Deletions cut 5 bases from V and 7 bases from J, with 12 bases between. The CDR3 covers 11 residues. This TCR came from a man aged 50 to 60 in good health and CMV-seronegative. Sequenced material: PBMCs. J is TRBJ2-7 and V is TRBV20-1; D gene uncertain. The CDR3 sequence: CSAPISGEQYF. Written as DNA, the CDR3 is TGCAGTGCTCCCATTTCCGGGGAGCAGTACTTC.